These 2 T cell receptor beta chains share one sample of origin, sequenced in a study of CD8 T cells in ankylosing spondylitis. TCRdb redid the calling of the 5' RACE reads with MiXCR, one entry per CDR3 protein. The profile shows approximately 250,000 distinct CDR3 sequences, more than 20% of them singletons. Sequenced: blood, either unsorted or a sorted T cell fraction (not recorded which). The receptors shown here come from a male donor with ankylosing spondylitis or in good health (not recorded which).

The chain employs TRBV12-3 or TRBV12-4 and TRBJ2-4, with D possibly called TRBD1 or TRBD2 (5 bases each). The CDR3 contains 12 residues. V dropped 8 bases and J dropped 8 bases, with 13 bases sitting between them. The CDR3 is CASGRTGHIQYF. The DNA for the CDR3 is TGTGCCAGCGGGCGCACGGGGCACATTCAGTACTTC.

The sample holds many counts of this clonotype. The chain recombines TRBV7-2 with TRBJ2-3; no reliable D call. Trimming took off 3 bases at V and 1 base at J, with 11 bases between the two ends. This CDR3 is built from 15 residues. Germline assignment: CDR1 SGHTA and CDR2 FQGNSA. CDR3 loop: CASSLGFSGTDTQYF. Written as DNA, the CDR3 is TGTGCCAGCAGCTTGGGGTTTTCTGGCACAGATACGCAGTATTTT. The entire variable domain, with the rest obtained from reference TRBV7-2 and TRBJ2-3, is as follows: GAGVSQSPSNKVTEKGKDVELRCDPISGHTALYWYRQSLGQGLEFLIYFQGNSAPDKSGLPSDRFSAERTGGSVSTLTIQRTQQEDSAVYLCASSLGFSGTDTQYFGPGTRLTVL.